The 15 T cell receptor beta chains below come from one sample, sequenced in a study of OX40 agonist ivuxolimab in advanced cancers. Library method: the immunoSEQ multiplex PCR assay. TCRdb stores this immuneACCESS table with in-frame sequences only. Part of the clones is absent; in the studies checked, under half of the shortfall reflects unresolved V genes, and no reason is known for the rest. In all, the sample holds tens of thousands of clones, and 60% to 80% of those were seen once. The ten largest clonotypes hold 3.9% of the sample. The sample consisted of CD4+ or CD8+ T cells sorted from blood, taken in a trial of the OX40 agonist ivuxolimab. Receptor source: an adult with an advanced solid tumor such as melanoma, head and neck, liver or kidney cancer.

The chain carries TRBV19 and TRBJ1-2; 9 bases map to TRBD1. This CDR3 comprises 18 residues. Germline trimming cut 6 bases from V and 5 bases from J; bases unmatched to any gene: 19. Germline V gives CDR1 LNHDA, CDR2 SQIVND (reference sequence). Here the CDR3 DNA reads TGTGCCAGTAGCCCCCCCGGGACAGGGAATCCCGCAAGATATGGCTACACCTTC. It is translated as CASSPPGTGNPARYGYTF.

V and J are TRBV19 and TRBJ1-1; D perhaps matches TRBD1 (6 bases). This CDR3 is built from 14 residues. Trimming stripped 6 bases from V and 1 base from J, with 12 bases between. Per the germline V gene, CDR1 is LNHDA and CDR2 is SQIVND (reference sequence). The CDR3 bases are TGTGCCAGTAGAATGACAGGACCGAACACTGAAGCTTTCTTT. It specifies CASRMTGPNTEAFF.

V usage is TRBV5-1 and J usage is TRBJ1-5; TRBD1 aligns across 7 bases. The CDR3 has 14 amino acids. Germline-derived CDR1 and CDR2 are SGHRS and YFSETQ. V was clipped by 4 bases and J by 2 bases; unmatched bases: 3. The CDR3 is CASSTTGGNQPQHF. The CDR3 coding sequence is TGCGCCAGCAGCACAACAGGGGGCAATCAGCCCCAGCATTTT.

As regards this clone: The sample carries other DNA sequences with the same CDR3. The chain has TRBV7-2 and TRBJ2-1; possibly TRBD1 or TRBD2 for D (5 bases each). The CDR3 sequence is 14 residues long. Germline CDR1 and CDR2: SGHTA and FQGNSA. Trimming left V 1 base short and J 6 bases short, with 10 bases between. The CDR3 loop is CASSLGTGGNEQFF. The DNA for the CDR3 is TGTGCCAGCAGCTTAGGAACAGGAGGCAATGAGCAGTTCTTC.

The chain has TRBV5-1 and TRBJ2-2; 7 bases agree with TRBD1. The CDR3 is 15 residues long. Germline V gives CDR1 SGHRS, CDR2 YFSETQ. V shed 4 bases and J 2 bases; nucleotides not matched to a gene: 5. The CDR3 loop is CASSARTGNTGELFF. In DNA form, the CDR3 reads TGCGCCAGCAGCGCAAGGACAGGAAACACCGGGGAGCTGTTTTTT.

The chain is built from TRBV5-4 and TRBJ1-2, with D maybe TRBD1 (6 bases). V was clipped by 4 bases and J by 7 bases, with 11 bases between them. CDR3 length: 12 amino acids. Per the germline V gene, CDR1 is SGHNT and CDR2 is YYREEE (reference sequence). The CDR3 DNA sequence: TGTGCCAGCAGCATTGCCAGGGGTGGCTACACCTTC. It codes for CASSIARGGYTF.

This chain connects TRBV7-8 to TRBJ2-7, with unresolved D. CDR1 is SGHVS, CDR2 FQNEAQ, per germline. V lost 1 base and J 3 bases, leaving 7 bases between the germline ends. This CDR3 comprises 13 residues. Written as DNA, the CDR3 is TGTGCCAGCAGCTTAGAGCCTTTCTACGAGCAGTACTTC. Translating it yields CASSLEPFYEQYF.

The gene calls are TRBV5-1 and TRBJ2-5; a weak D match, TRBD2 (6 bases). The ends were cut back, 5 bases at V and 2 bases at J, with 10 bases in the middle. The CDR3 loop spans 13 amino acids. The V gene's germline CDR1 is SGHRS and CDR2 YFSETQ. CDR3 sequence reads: CASSTSPQETQYF. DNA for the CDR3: TGCGCCAGCAGTACTAGCCCTCAAGAGACCCAGTACTTC.

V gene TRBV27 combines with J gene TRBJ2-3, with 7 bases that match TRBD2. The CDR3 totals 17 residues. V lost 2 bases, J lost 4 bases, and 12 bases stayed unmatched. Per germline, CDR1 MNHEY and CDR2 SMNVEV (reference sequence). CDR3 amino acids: CASSLVGVQRDADTQYF. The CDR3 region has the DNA TGTGCCAGCAGTTTAGTTGGGGTCCAGCGGGATGCAGATACGCAGTATTTT.

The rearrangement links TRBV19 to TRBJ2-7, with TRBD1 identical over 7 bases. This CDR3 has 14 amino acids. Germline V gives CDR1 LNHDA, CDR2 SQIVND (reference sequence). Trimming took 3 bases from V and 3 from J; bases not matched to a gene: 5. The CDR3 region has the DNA TGTGCCAGTAGTATGAGGGACAGAGACTACGAGCAGTACTTC. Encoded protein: CASSMRDRDYEQYF.

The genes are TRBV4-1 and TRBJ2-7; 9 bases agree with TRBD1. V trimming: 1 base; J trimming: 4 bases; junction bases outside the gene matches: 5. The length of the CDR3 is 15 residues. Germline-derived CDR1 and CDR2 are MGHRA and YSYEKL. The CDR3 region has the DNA TGCGCCAGCAGCCAAGTCTCGGGACAGGGTTACGAGCAGTACTTC. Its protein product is CASSQVSGQGYEQYF.

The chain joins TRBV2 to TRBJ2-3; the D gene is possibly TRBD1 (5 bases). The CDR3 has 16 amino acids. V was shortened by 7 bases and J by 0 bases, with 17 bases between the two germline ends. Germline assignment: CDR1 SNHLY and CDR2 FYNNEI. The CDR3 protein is CASKRGQGRSTDTQYF. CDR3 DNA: TGTGCCAGCAAACGAGGCCAGGGAAGGAGCACAGATACGCAGTATTTT.

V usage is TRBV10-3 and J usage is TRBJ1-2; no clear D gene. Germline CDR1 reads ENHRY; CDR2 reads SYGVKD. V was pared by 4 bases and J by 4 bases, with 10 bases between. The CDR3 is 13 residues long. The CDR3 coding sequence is TGTGCCATCAGTGGCCGGAGCGTCTATGGCTACACCTTC. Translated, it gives CAISGRSVYGYTF.

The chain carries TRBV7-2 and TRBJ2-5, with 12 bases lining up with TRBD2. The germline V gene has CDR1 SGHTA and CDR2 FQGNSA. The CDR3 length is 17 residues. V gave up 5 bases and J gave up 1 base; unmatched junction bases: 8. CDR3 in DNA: TGTGCCAGCAGCCCCCAACTAGCGGGGGGCATCCAAGAGACCCAGTACTTC. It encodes CASSPQLAGGIQETQYF.

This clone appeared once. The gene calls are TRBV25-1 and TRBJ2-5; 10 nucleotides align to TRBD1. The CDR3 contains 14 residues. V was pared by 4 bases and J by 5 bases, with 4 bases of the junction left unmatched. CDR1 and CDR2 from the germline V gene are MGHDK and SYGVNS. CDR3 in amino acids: CASSGQGAGETQYF. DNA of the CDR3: TGTGCCAGCAGTGGACAGGGGGCAGGGGAGACCCAGTACTTC.